Reported below is one T cell receptor beta chain. V dropped 3 bases and J dropped 0 bases, with 8 bases sitting between them. Germline loops: CDR1 MDHEN, CDR2 SYDVKM. The CDR3 has 14 amino acids. Measured with immunoSEQ multiplex PCR; TCRdb has only the in-frame clones, and not every one. Of hundreds of thousands of clones listed, around 87% are singletons. The record originates from a study of shared T cell receptors in the human thymus. This same sample was also part of a study on human thymus T cells. This second study says: Having corrective surgery for congenital heart defects, healthy Finnish infants were the ones who donated.

The clonotype originates from a boy in the first two years of life with a congenital heart defect. Sequencing was performed on thymocytes. The chain uses TRBV28 and TRBJ1-1; D ambiguous. CDR3 residues: CASSLSVLNTEAFF. The CDR3 bases are TGTGCCAGCAGTTTGTCGGTACTGAACACTGAAGCTTTCTTT.